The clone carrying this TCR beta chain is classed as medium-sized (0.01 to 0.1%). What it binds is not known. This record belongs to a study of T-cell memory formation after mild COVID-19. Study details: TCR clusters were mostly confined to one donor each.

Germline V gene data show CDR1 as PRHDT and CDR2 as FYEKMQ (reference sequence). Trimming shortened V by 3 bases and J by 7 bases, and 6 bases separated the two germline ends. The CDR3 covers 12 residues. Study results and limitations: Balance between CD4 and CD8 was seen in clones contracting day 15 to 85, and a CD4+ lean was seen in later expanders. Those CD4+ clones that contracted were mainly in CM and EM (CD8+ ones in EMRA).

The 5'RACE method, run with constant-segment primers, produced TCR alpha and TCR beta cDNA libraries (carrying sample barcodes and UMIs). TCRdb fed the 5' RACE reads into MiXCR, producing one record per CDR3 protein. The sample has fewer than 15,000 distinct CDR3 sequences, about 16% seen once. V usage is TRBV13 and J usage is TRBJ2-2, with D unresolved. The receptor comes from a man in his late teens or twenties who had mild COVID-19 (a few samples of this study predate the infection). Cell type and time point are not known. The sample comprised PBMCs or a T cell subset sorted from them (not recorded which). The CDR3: CASSFMGGELFF. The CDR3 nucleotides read TGTGCCAGCAGCTTCATGGGCGGGGAGCTGTTTTTT.